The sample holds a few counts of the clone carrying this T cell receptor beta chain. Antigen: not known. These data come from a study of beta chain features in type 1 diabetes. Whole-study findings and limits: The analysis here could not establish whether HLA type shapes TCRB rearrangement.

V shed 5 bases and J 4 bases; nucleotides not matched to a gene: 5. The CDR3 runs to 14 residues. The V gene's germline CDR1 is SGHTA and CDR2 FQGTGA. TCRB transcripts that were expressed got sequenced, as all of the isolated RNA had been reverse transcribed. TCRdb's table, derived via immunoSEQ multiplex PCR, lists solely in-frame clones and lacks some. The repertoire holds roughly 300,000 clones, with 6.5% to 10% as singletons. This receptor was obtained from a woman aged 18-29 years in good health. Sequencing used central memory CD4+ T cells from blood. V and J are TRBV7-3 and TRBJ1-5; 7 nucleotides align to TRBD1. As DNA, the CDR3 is TGTGCCAGCAGCACCACAGGGGCTAATCAGCCCCAGCATTTT. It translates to CASSTTGANQPQHF.